Below are 14 T cell receptor beta chains sequenced from a single sample in a study of CD8+CD57+ T cells in acquired aplastic anemia. Selection for sequencing was limited to patients who had shown CD8+CD57+ cell expansion by flow cytometry. Genomic DNA, the template, was used for profiling of the TCR beta VDJ and CDR3. MiXCR, run by TCRdb on the reads, gives a single entry per CDR3 protein. The data hold 160,000 or so distinct CDR3 sequences, with about 50% observed a single time. The sample consisted of sorted CD4+, CD8+, or CD8+CD57+ T cells (not recorded which) from PBMCs. The receptor set was obtained from a human donor with aplastic anemia.

Regarding this clonotype: This may arise from a read error, as a much more abundant clone is one base away. The chain has TRBV6-1 and TRBJ2-7; perhaps TRBD2 as D (6 bases). The end of the DNA fits TRBJ2-1 better, so the J call may be wrong. CDR1 is MNHNS and CDR2 is SASEGT in the germline V gene. The CDR3 is 11 residues long. The CDR3 nucleotides are TGTGCCAGCCAACGGGGGAATGGGCAGTTCTTC. Translation gives CASQRGNGQFF.

This clonotype occurred many times. The chain links TRBV19 to TRBJ1-1; 7 nucleotides align to TRBD1. Trimming took 11 bases from V and 3 from J; bases not matched to a gene: 9. Germline V lookup: CDR1 LNHDA, CDR2 SQIVND (reference sequence). CDR3 length: 13 residues. CDR3 sequence: CAGKGQEDTEAFF. The CDR3 region has the DNA TGTGCCGGAAAAGGACAGGAGGACACTGAAGCTTTCTTT.

Turning to this clonotype: A read error may produce the germline difference seen at one junction end. This chain joins TRBV14 and TRBJ2-3; TRBD1 might be the D (6 bases). This CDR3 has 17 residues. The V gene's germline CDR1 is SGHDN and CDR2 FVKESK. CDR3: CVSSHYPGQPSTDTQYF. For the CDR3, the DNA is TGTGTCAGCAGCCATTATCCGGGACAACCTAGCACAGATACGCAGTATTTT.

This clonotype came up a few times. The V gene is TRBV24-1, the J gene TRBJ2-7; 11 bases line up with TRBD1. The CDR3 length is 13 residues. V was clipped by 10 bases and J by 6 bases; unmatched bases: 7. In germline, CDR1 is KGHDR, CDR2 SFDVKD. Here the CDR3 reads CATGQGEWGEQYF. CDR3 nucleotide sequence: TGTGCCACGGGACAGGGGGAATGGGGCGAGCAGTACTTC.

The table lists this clonotype with a count of one. With a much larger clone just one base away, this may be a read error. The chain joins TRBV12-5 to TRBJ2-1; D remains ambiguous. The CDR3 runs 12 residues. Germline assignment: CDR1 LGHNT and CDR2 FRNRAP. The V end lost 4 bases, the J end lost 9 bases, and 10 bases lay between the germline ends. The chain's CDR3 is CASGSTWAEQFF. The DNA for the CDR3 is TGTGCTAGTGGTTCGACCTGGGCTGAGCAGTTCTTC.

The chain carries TRBV10-3 and TRBJ1-5; 8 nucleotides line up with TRBD1. The CDR3 length is 13 residues. Germline trimming cut 10 bases from V and 4 bases from J; bases unmatched to any gene: 6. The germline CDR1 and CDR2 sequences are ENHRY and SYGVKD. CDR3 region: CATQGAENQPQHF. CDR3 nucleotides: TGTGCCACCCAGGGGGCCGAGAATCAGCCCCAGCATTTT.

The V call is TRBV14, the J call TRBJ2-7; TRBD1 aligns across 8 bases. This CDR3 region has 15 residues. Germline values: CDR1 SGHDN, CDR2 FVKESK. V lost 0 bases to trimming and J lost 10 bases; unmatched junction nucleotides: 11. The CDR3 reads CASSQDPGGAKAQYF. CDR3 nucleotide sequence: TGTGCCAGCAGCCAAGATCCAGGGGGCGCGAAAGCACAGTACTTC.

In regard to this clonotype: This may be a read error: a much more frequent sequence differs by one nucleotide. The rearrangement joins TRBV11-2 to TRBJ2-1; 8 bases match TRBD2. This CDR3 has 17 residues. V was pared by 1 base and J by 2 bases, with 7 bases of the junction left unmatched. CDR1 SGHAT and CDR2 FQNNGV come from the germline V gene. The CDR3 DNA is TGTGCCAGCAGCTTAGGCCCAGCGGGAGTCGCCTACAATGAGCAGTTCTTC. It encodes CASSLGPAGVAYNEQFF.

The CDR3 region has the DNA TGTGCCACCAGCAGAGGGAGGACCCGAGACTACGAGCAGTACTTC. It specifies CATSRGRTRDYEQYF. The rearrangement links TRBV15 to TRBJ2-7, with a possible D match to TRBD2 (5 bases). V lost 1 base to trimming and J lost 3 bases, with 13 bases between them. There are 15 residues in the CDR3. Germline V gene sequence: CDR1 LNHNV, CDR2 YYDKDF (reference sequence).

Many counts were recorded for this clonotype. The chain has TRBV24-1 and TRBJ2-3; 7 bases align to TRBD2. V dropped 5 bases and J dropped 4; count of bases not matched to a gene: 8. The CDR3 extends over 15 amino acids. Per the germline V gene, CDR1 is KGHDR and CDR2 is SFDVKD. The CDR3 loop is CATSGLADSPDTQYF. CDR3 DNA sequence: TGTGCCACCAGTGGCCTAGCGGATTCGCCAGATACGCAGTATTTT.

The chain has TRBV20-1 and TRBJ1-1; TRBD1 aligns across 8 bases. Germline loops: CDR1 DFQATT, CDR2 SNEGSKA (reference sequence). This CDR3 comprises 14 residues. Trimming cost V 1 base and J 6 bases; bases outside gene matches: 7. CDR3 protein: CSARAVPGGPEAFF. The CDR3 DNA reads as TGCAGTGCTAGAGCGGTGCCAGGGGGCCCTGAAGCTTTCTTT.

This clonotype has at least ten counts. The V and J genes are TRBV5-4 and TRBJ2-1, with D possibly being TRBD1 or TRBD2 (5 bases each). The V end lost 6 bases, the J end lost 1 base, and 23 bases lay between the germline ends. The CDR3 sequence is 18 residues long. CDR1 and CDR2 from the germline V gene are SGHNT and YYREEE (reference sequence). This chain's CDR3 is CASTPLGEAVKSYNEQFF. CDR3 in DNA: TGTGCCAGCACCCCGTTGGGGGAAGCGGTAAAGTCCTACAATGAGCAGTTCTTC.

This clonotype was found many times. V gene TRBV7-9 combines with J gene TRBJ2-7, with unresolved D. The V end was cut by 5 bases, the J end by 5 bases, with 13 bases between. Germline V gene sequence: CDR1 SEHNR, CDR2 FQNEAQ (reference sequence). The length of the CDR3 is 13 residues. The CDR3 nucleotides read TGTGCCAGCAGCCCCTACGGCAGAGACGAGCAGTACTTC. Its translation is CASSPYGRDEQYF. Supplemented by reference TRBV7-9 and TRBJ2-7, the full variable domain reads DTGVSQNPRHKITKRGQNVTFRCDPISEHNRLYWYRQTLGQGPEFLTYFQNEAQLEKSRLLSDRFSAERPKGSFSTLEIQRTEQGDSAMYLCASSPYGRDEQYFGPGTRLTVT.

This chain joins TRBV10-2 and TRBJ2-1; D unresolved. Trimming took 1 base from V and 4 from J, leaving 14 bases between them. The CDR3 loop spans 16 amino acids. The V gene's germline CDR1 is WSHSY and CDR2 SAAADI. For the CDR3, the DNA is TGCGCCAGCAGTGAGTTTGAGCAACTCTTTTACAATGAGCAGTTCTTC. Amino acids: CASSEFEQLFYNEQFF.